This entry lists 2 T cell receptor beta chains sequenced from one sample in a study of T-cell reconstitution after alpha-beta-depleted transplantation in children. Unique molecular identifiers were used to barcode this TCRbeta library. TCRdb analysed the PCR reads with MiXCR anew, one entry per CDR3 protein. This table holds approximately 110,000 distinct CDR3 sequences, around a tenth found once. Sample: PBMCs, taken before TCRalphabeta/CD19-depleted stem cell transplant. The receptors come from a boy aged 2 to 10 with acute lymphoblastic leukemia, due to receive a stem cell transplant.

This clonotype was seen at least ten times. This sequence joins TRBV13 and TRBJ2-7, with unresolved D. Trimming removed 6 bases from V and 4 bases from J, with 16 bases in between. The CDR3 has 14 residues. The germline V gene has CDR1 PRHDT and CDR2 FYEKMQ (reference sequence). CDR3 nucleotide sequence: TGTGCCAGCAGTTTCTCTGATTTGTCTTACGAGCAGTACTTC. Amino acid sequence: CASSFSDLSYEQYF.

This clonotype has ten or more counts. The chain couples TRBV12-3 or TRBV12-4 to TRBJ2-7, with unresolved D. V was shortened by 4 bases and J by 6 bases, with 7 bases between the two germline ends. The length of the CDR3 is 11 residues. The CDR3 spells CASSSGGEQYF. In nucleotides, the CDR3 is TGTGCCAGCAGTTCCGGCGGCGAGCAGTACTTC.